This entry describes one TCR beta chain. What it recognizes is unknown. This CDR3 has 14 amino acids. Germline CDR1 reads GTSNPN; CDR2 reads SVGIG (reference sequence). The ends lost 4 bases at V and 6 bases at J; junction bases unmatched: 8. The record originates from a study of cytomegalovirus exposure and HLA in healthy donors. Study results and limitations: In most subjects, TCR beta sequences reportedly gave accurate predictions of HLA-A and HLA-B alleles. Association with HLA alleles at 0.05 false discovery rate was found for about 17,000 TCR beta sequences in a later analysis.

PCR used 60 Vbeta primers and 13 Jbeta primers. Method: immunoSEQ multiplex PCR; TCRdb's copy keeps in-frame clones and lacks some. Of roughly 190,000 clones listed, about four fifths are singletons. Donors likely had unrecorded immune exposures despite being nominally healthy when sampled. This TCR derives from a woman aged 18-29 years in good health and CMV-seronegative. V gene TRBV30 combines with J gene TRBJ2-1; 8 positions agree with TRBD2. Sequencing input: PBMCs. CDR3 nucleotide sequence: TGTGCCTGGATCGGAAGCGGGAGCCTCAATGAGCAGTTCTTC. It yields the protein CAWIGSGSLNEQFF. Together with reference TRBV30 and TRBJ2-1, the CDR3 gives the full variable domain: SQTIHQWPATLVQPVGSPLSLECTVEGTSNPNLYWYRQAAGRGLQLLFYSVGIGQISSEVPQNLSASRPQDRQFILSSKKLLLSDSGFYLCAWIGSGSLNEQFFGPGTRLTVL.